This is a list of T cell receptor beta chains from one sample in a study of blood T cell repertoires in COVID-19. Profiling relied on immunoSEQ multiplex PCR, and the TCRdb table lists in-frame clones only, not all of them. In the table there are over 150,000 clones, about 85% of which are singletons. The sample consisted of peripheral blood. These receptors came from a man aged 60 to 75 with COVID-19, enrolled during active disease. The CDR3 runs from the conserved cysteine through the conserved F or W. A D gene is named only where the DNA matches it firmly. A row's size may be missing; if present it is once, few, many or a size class.

>TRBV24-1|TRBJ1-5|NA|NA
TGTGCCACCAGTGATGGGTACGGCGGGAGCAATCAGCCCCAGCATTTT
CATSDGYGGSNQPQHF
>TRBV7-9|TRBJ2-4|NA|TRBD1
TGTGCCAGCAGCTCGTGGGACAGGGGAAACATTCAGTACTTC
CASSSWDRGNIQYF
>TRBV11-2|TRBJ1-6|NA|NA
TGTGCCAGCAGCCCGGGACTCCAAGGCCTTTCTTCACCCCTCCACTTT
CASSPGLQGLSSPLHF
>TRBV9|TRBJ2-2|NA|NA
TGTGCCAGCAGCACCCCGCTGGGCGACACCGGGGAGCTGTTTTTT
CASSTPLGDTGELFF
>TRBV18|TRBJ1-6|NA|NA
TGTGCCAGCTCACCACAGGGGTCTAATTCACCCCTCCACTTT
CASSPQGSNSPLHF
>TRBV9|TRBJ1-5|NA|TRBD1
TGTGCCAGCAGCGCCGGACAGGGTTTTCAGCCCCAGCATTTT
CASSAGQGFQPQHF
>TRBV5-8|TRBJ2-2|NA|TRBD2
TGTGCCAGCAGCTGGCGGGGGGTGAACACCGGGGAGCTGTTTTTT
CASSWRGVNTGELFF
>TRBV20-1|TRBJ1-5|NA|TRBD1
TGCAGTGCTAGTAGACAGGGAAACAATCAGCCCCAGCATTTT
CSASRQGNNQPQHF
>TRBV15|TRBJ2-7|NA|TRBD1
TGTGCCACCAGCAGAGATCGGGACAGGGAATACGAGCAGTACTTC
CATSRDRDREYEQYF
>TRBV3-1/TRBV3-2|TRBJ2-3|NA|NA
TGTGCCAGCAGCCATTCGCGGGGACCAGATACGCAGTATTTT
CASSHSRGPDTQYF
>TRBV2|TRBJ1-1|NA|NA
TGTGCCAGCAGTGAACAGGGATACACTGAAGCTTTCTTT
CASSEQGYTEAFF
>TRBV4-1|TRBJ1-1|NA|NA
TGCGCCAGCAGCCAAGAAGGGGGGGCGGGAACTGAAGCTTTCTTT
CASSQEGGAGTEAFF
>TRBV9|TRBJ1-5|once|NA
TGTGCCAGCAGCCCCGGGCAGGGATCTGGACAGCCCCAGCATTTT
CASSPGQGSGQPQHF
>TRBV1|TRBJ1-4|NA|NA
TGCACCAGCAGGCGACAGGGACGAACTAATGAAAAACTGTTTTTT
CTSRRQGRTNEKLFF
>TRBV11-2|TRBJ2-1|NA|TRBD2
TGTGCCAGCAGCTTGGGGACTAGCGGCGAGCAGTTCTTC
CASSLGTSGEQFF
>TRBV6-6|TRBJ1-1|NA|NA
TGTGCCAGCAGTTCTTCAGGGGCCACTGAAGCTTTCTTT
CASSSSGATEAFF
>TRBV24-1|TRBJ2-7|NA|TRBD2
TGTGCCACCAGTGACCCTCGGGAGGCCTCCTACGAGCAGTACTTC
CATSDPREASYEQYF
>TRBV9|TRBJ1-2|NA|NA
TGTGCCAGCAGCCCAGGAGGCAGTTTTGGCTATGGCTACACCTTC
CASSPGGSFGYGYTF
>TRBV28|TRBJ1-5|NA|NA
TGTGCCAGCAGCGAGGGAGGCAATCAGCCCCAGCATTTT
CASSEGGNQPQHF
>TRBV7-2|TRBJ2-1|NA|TRBD2
TGTGCCAGCAGCTTAGCGCTAGCGGGAGGTAGGTTCTTC
CASSLALAGGRFF
>TRBV7-2|TRBJ1-6|NA|NA
TGTGCCAGCAGCTCCGTCGTAGCCCTCCACTTT
CASSSVVALHF
>TRBV6-6|TRBJ1-5|once|NA
TGTGCCAGCAGACTTGACACGAGAGAACAGCCCCAGCATTTT
CASRLDTREQPQHF
>TRBV18|TRBJ2-5|NA|NA
TGTGCCAGCTCACCCCCTGGGGGCGGACAAGAGACCCAGTACTTC
CASSPPGGGQETQYF
>TRBV28|TRBJ1-4|NA|TRBD1
TGTGCCAGCAGTTTACCACAGGGGAATGAAAAACTGTTTTTT
CASSLPQGNEKLFF
>TRBV6-5|TRBJ2-7|NA|NA
TGTGCCAGCAGTTACTCGAACAGGGAGTACGAGCAGTACTTC
CASSYSNREYEQYF
>TRBV2|TRBJ1-5|NA|TRBD1
TGTGCCAGCACCCAGGACAGGAGCAATCAGCCCCAGCATTTT
CASTQDRSNQPQHF
>TRBV6-6|TRBJ1-2|once|NA
TGTGCCAGCAGTCAGACAGGCGCCGAGGTCTATGGCTACACCTTC
CASSQTGAEVYGYTF
>TRBV11-1|TRBJ1-6|few|NA
TGTGCCAGCAGCTTGGCACGGGAAAATTCACCCCTCCACTTT
CASSLARENSPLHF
>TRBV18|TRBJ2-1|once|NA
TGTGCCAGCTCACCACGGCGGGACGGCAATGAGCAGTTCTTC
CASSPRRDGNEQFF
>TRBV6-5|TRBJ2-7|NA|TRBD1
TGTGCCAGCAGCCCGACAGGGGGCATCTACGAGCAGTACTTC
CASSPTGGIYEQYF
>TRBV4-3|TRBJ2-6|NA|NA
TGCGCCAGCAGCCAAGAAGGGGGTACAGGGGCCAACGTCCTGACTTTC
CASSQEGGTGANVLTF
>TRBV3-1/TRBV3-2|TRBJ2-7|NA|TRBD1
TGTGCCAGCAGCCAATCATTTGGACAGGGCTACGAGCAGTACTTC
CASSQSFGQGYEQYF
>TRBV24-1|TRBJ2-7|few|TRBD2
TGTGCCACCAGTGATGCGTCTAGCGGCTTCTACGAGCAGTACTTC
CATSDASSGFYEQYF
>TRBV9|TRBJ1-1|NA|NA
TGTGCCAGCAGCGAATACAGGGAATACACTGAAGCTTTCTTT
CASSEYREYTEAFF
>TRBV21-1|TRBJ2-6|NA|NA
TGTGCCAGCAGCAAAGAAGGCAGGGGGAGGTTTGGGGCCAACGTCCTGACTTTC
CASSKEGRGRFGANVLTF
>TRBV7-2|TRBJ2-6|NA|NA
TGTGCCAGCAGCTTAGGAGGCTCTGGGGCCAACGTCCTGACTTTC
CASSLGGSGANVLTF
>TRBV6-5|TRBJ1-5|NA|NA
TGTGCCAGCAGTTACTCGGGGGGAAATAGCAATCAGCCCCAGCATTTT
CASSYSGGNSNQPQHF
>TRBV7-2|TRBJ1-2|NA|NA
TGTGCCAGCAGCTTAGCTGTCCAGGATGGCTACACCTTC
CASSLAVQDGYTF
>TRBV28|TRBJ1-1|NA|TRBD1
TGTGCCAGCAGTCCCGGACAGGGGGTATCTGAAGCTTTCTTT
CASSPGQGVSEAFF
>TRBV6-2/TRBV6-3|TRBJ2-7|NA|TRBD1
TGTGCCAGCAGTTACCCCGGACAGGGGATCCACTCCTACGAGCAGTACTTC
CASSYPGQGIHSYEQYF
>TRBV9|TRBJ2-1|NA|NA
TGTGCCAGCAGCCTGGACCCTAGCGTTATCAATGAGCAGTTCTTC
CASSLDPSVINEQFF
>TRBV10-3|TRBJ2-1|NA|TRBD2
TGTGCCATCAGTGAGGTCCTAGCGGGAGGTTCCAATGAGCAGTTCTTC
CAISEVLAGGSNEQFF
>TRBV12-3/TRBV12-4|TRBJ1-1|NA|NA
TGTGCCAGCAGTTTACGGGAAGGGGGTGAAGCTTTCTTT
CASSLREGGEAFF
>TRBV6-5|TRBJ1-1|NA|TRBD1
TGTGCCAGCAGCCCCGTGACAGGGGGGGACACTGAAGCTTTCTTT
CASSPVTGGDTEAFF